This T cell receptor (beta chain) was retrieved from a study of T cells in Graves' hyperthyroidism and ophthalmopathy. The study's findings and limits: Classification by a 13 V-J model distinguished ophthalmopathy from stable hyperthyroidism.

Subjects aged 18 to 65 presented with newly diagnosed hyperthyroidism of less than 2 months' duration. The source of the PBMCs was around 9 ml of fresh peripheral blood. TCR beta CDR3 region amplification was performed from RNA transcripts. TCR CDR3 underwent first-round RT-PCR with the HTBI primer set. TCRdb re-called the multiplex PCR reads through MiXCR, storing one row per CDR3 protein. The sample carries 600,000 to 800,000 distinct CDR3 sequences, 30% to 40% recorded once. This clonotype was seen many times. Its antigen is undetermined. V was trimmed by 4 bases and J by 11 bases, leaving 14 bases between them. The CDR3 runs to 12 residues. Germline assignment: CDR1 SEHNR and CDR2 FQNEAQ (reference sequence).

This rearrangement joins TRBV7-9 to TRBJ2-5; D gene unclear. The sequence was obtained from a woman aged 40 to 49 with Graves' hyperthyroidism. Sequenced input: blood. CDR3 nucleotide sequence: TGTGCCAGCAGCTGGATGGACGTCCAACAGTACTTC. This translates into CASSWMDVQQYF. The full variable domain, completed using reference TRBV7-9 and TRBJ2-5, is DTGVSQNPRHKITKRGQNVTFRCDPISEHNRLYWYRQTLGQGPEFLTYFQNEAQLEKSRLLSDRFSAERPKGSFSTLEIQRTEQGDSAMYLCASSWMDVQQYFGPGTRLLVL.